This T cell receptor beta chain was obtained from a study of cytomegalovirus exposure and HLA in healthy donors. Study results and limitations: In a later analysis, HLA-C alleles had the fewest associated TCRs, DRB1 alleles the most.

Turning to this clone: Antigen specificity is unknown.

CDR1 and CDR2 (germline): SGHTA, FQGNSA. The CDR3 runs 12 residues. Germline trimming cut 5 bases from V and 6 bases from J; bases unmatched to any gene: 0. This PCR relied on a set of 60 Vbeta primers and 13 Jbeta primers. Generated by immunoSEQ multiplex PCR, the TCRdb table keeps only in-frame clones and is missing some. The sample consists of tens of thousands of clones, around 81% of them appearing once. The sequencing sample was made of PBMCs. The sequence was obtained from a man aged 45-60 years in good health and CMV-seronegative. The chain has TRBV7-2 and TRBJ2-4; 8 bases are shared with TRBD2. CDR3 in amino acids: CASSREGNIQYF. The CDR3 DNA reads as TGTGCCAGCAGCCGGGAGGGAAACATTCAGTACTTC. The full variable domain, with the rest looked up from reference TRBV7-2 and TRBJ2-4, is GAGVSQSPSNKVTEKGKDVELRCDPISGHTALYWYRQSLGQGLEFLIYFQGNSAPDKSGLPSDRFSAERTGGSVSTLTIQRTQQEDSAVYLCASSREGNIQYFGAGTRLSVL.